These 5 T cell receptor beta chains came from one sample sequenced in a study of OX40 agonist ivuxolimab in advanced cancers. Using immunoSEQ multiplex PCR, the repertoire was profiled, and TCRdb retains in-frame clones only, with some absent. The sample has 45,000 to 50,000 clones, around nine tenths seen once. The sequencing here drew on CD4+ or CD8+ T cells sorted from blood, taken in a trial of the OX40 agonist ivuxolimab. Source of these receptors: an adult with an advanced solid tumor such as melanoma, head and neck, liver or kidney cancer.

The V call is TRBV6-1, the J call TRBJ1-1; TRBD1 matches at 10 bases. The CDR3 spans 14 residues. V trimming: 5 bases; J trimming: 5 bases; junction bases outside the gene matches: 5. Looked up from germline, CDR1 is MNHNS and CDR2 is SASEGT. CDR3 bases: TGTGCCAGCAGTTGGGACAGGGGTCTTACTGAAGCTTTCTTT. This codes for CASSWDRGLTEAFF.

The genes are TRBV18 and TRBJ2-5; no definite D call. V was shortened by 2 bases and J by 5 bases, with 15 bases between the two germline ends. The CDR3 contains 15 residues. The germline CDR1 and CDR2 sequences are KGHSH and LQKENI. The DNA of the CDR3 is TGTGCCAGCTCACCAACCAGGTCGGACGGGGAGACCCAGTACTTC. Translation: CASSPTRSDGETQYF.

The rearrangement links TRBV4-1 to TRBJ1-2; D not resolved. This CDR3 spans 14 amino acids. Germline CDR1 reads MGHRA; CDR2 reads YSYEKL. V was shortened by 0 bases and J by 1 base, with 6 bases between the two germline ends. CDR3 in DNA: TGCGCCAGCAGCCAAGATGCAGTTAACTATGGCTACACCTTC. It codes for CASSQDAVNYGYTF.

This clone was seen once. The chain carries TRBV5-1 and TRBJ1-1; unclear D gene. Germline CDR1 and CDR2: SGHRS and YFSETQ. Trimming removed 4 bases at V and 3 bases at J, with 22 bases between. The CDR3 consists of 17 residues. This CDR3 is CASSPGGPSPGDTEAFF. DNA of the CDR3: TGCGCCAGCAGCCCTGGAGGGCCCTCCCCGGGCGACACTGAAGCTTTCTTT.

The chain carries TRBV5-1 and TRBJ2-2; 9 nucleotides agree with TRBD1. The V and J ends lost 4 bases and 6 bases, in that order; junction bases with no gene match: 13. This CDR3 spans 17 amino acids. CDR1 and CDR2 (germline): SGHRS, YFSETQ. As DNA, the CDR3 is TGCGCCAGCAGCCCCCCGGGCCAGACAGGGGGACCCGGGGAGCTGTTTTTT. Translating gives CASSPPGQTGGPGELFF.